The next 21 T cell receptor beta chains were all read from a single sample in a study of blood T cell repertoires in COVID-19. TCRdb keeps only in-frame clones here, not all; method: immunoSEQ multiplex PCR. The table has about 470,000 clones, around 87% seen once. Sequencing was done on a sample of PBMCs or T cells enriched from blood (not recorded which). Receptors originate from a woman under 30 who had recovered from COVID-19.

This chain joins TRBV19 and TRBJ1-2, with D tentatively TRBD1 (5 bases). The CDR3 totals 12 residues. Germline V lookup: CDR1 LNHDA, CDR2 SQIVND (reference sequence). V shed 4 bases and J shed 2 bases, with 5 bases lying between them. The CDR3, as DNA: TGTGCCAGTAGTAAGGGGAACTATGGCTACACCTTC. This codes for CASSKGNYGYTF.

The CDR3, as DNA: TGTGCCAGCAGCCTGGAGGTTATGGGGACTGAAGCTTTCTTT. Protein sequence: CASSLEVMGTEAFF. V usage is TRBV11-2 and J usage is TRBJ1-1; no definite D call. The germline gives CDR1 SGHAT, CDR2 FQNNGV. The CDR3 extends over 14 amino acids. V was cut by 5 bases and J by 5 bases, with 15 bases left in between.

The CDR3 bases are TGTGCCAGCACCGCTGGGGGGGGGACATCCAATGAGCAGTTCTTC. Protein: CASTAGGGTSNEQFF. The chain uses TRBV9 and TRBJ2-1, with a possible D match to TRBD2 (7 bases). Germline assignment: CDR1 SGDLS and CDR2 YYNGEE. Trimming took 6 bases from V and 6 from J, leaving 19 bases between them. This CDR3 comprises 15 residues.

A word on this clone: This sample also contains other DNA sequences that code for the same CDR3. The J gene is TRBJ1-3, the V gene TRBV2, with a weak D call TRBD1 (6 bases). This CDR3 has 13 residues. In germline, CDR1 is SNHLY, CDR2 FYNNEI. V was pared by 6 bases and J by 2 bases, with 8 bases between. Here the CDR3 reads CASRTGAGNTIYF. The CDR3 DNA reads as TGTGCCAGCAGGACAGGTGCTGGAAACACCATATATTTT.

This clone has more than one count but fewer than ten. The rearrangement joins TRBV5-5 to TRBJ1-4; the D gene is possibly TRBD1 (6 bases). The germline V gene has CDR1 SGHKS and CDR2 YYEKEE (reference sequence). The V gene lost 0 bases and the J gene lost 11 bases, with 14 bases spanning the gap. The CDR3 is 14 residues long. The CDR3, as DNA: TGTGCCAGCAGCTTGGACAGGGAAGTACGGAAACTGTTTTTT. Residues: CASSLDREVRKLFF.

The chain uses TRBV24-1 and TRBJ1-5; 11 bases map to TRBD1. The V and J ends lost 5 bases and 0 bases, in that order; junction bases with no gene match: 2. The CDR3 is 16 residues long. Per germline, CDR1 KGHDR and CDR2 SFDVKD. The CDR3 DNA follows: TGTGCCACCAGTGGGGGACAGGGGGTTAGCAATCAGCCCCAGCATTTT. Its protein is CATSGGQGVSNQPQHF.

The rearrangement links TRBV6-5 to TRBJ2-3; D is ambiguous. Trimming stripped 7 bases from V and 0 bases from J, with 14 bases between. The CDR3 loop spans 15 amino acids. The germline CDR1 and CDR2 sequences are MNHEY and SVGAGI. CDR3 bases: TGTGCCAGCATTCTTATGGTGGGCAGCACAGATACGCAGTATTTT. It specifies CASILMVGSTDTQYF.

This chain links TRBV6-5 with TRBJ2-1; 8 bases map to TRBD2. V was pared by 7 bases and J by 2 bases, with 7 bases of the junction left unmatched. Germline V gene data show CDR1 as MNHEY and CDR2 as SVGAGI. The CDR3 contains 15 residues. The CDR3 sequence: CASIGAGAAYNEQFF. CDR3 in DNA: TGTGCCAGCATAGGAGCGGGGGCAGCCTACAATGAGCAGTTCTTC.

The CDR3 loop reads CASGPGGGTSNQPQHF. CDR3 coding DNA: TGTGCCAGTGGGCCCGGGGGAGGGACTAGCAATCAGCCCCAGCATTTT. V is TRBV19 and J is TRBJ1-5, with D perhaps TRBD1 (5 bases). With 8 bases removed from V and 0 bases from J, the gap between germline ends came to 17 bases. The CDR3 extends over 16 amino acids. Per the germline V gene, CDR1 is LNHDA and CDR2 is SQIVND (reference sequence).

For this clone: The sample has other DNA sequences that encode this CDR3 too. The gene calls are TRBV28 and TRBJ1-4; D is unclear. V lost 1 base and J lost 2, with 8 bases in between. Germline CDR1 is MDHEN and CDR2 is SYDVKM. The CDR3 has 15 amino acids. This CDR3 reads CASSLSGATNEKLFF. The CDR3 DNA is TGTGCCAGCAGTTTATCCGGTGCGACTAATGAAAAACTGTTTTTT.

The chain employs TRBV24-1 and TRBJ1-1; 7 bases are a match to TRBD1. The CDR3 contains 22 residues. Germline CDR1 is KGHDR and CDR2 is SFDVKD. With 4 bases clipped from V and 0 bases from J, the junction kept 25 bases outside the gene matches. In DNA, the CDR3 is TGTGCCACCAGTGACCCCTATCTTGAGTGGGACAGCGGTTCGATCATGAACACTGAAGCTTTCTTT. It translates to CATSDPYLEWDSGSIMNTEAFF.

This clone was counted between two and nine times. This rearrangement joins TRBV6-5 to TRBJ1-1; 8 nucleotides line up with TRBD1. This CDR3 is built from 15 residues. Germline trimming cut 7 bases from V and 1 base from J; bases unmatched to any gene: 8. Germline CDR1 is MNHEY and CDR2 is SVGAGI. The DNA of the CDR3 is TGTGCCAGCAATCCCCGACAGGGGTGGAACACTGAAGCTTTCTTT. As protein: CASNPRQGWNTEAFF.

The rearrangement uses TRBV3-1 (or the pseudogene TRBV3-2) and TRBJ2-3, with 12 bases lining up with TRBD2. V lost 3 bases to trimming and J lost 5 bases; unmatched junction nucleotides: 6. The CDR3 totals 16 residues. From germline, CDR1 is LGHDT and CDR2 YNNKEL (reference sequence). The CDR3 loop is CASSHVTSGGLDTQYF. Written as DNA, the CDR3 is TGTGCCAGCAGCCATGTGACTAGCGGGGGCTTAGATACGCAGTATTTT.

V gene TRBV24-1 combines with J gene TRBJ2-5, with a possible D match to TRBD1 (6 bases). Germline CDR1 reads KGHDR; CDR2 reads SFDVKD. Trimming left V 4 bases short and J 5 bases short, with 16 bases between. This CDR3 is built from 15 residues. CDR3 sequence reads: CATSDPTGSGETQYF. CDR3 sequence (DNA): TGTGCCACCAGTGACCCGACAGGTTCAGGGGAGACCCAGTACTTC.

The V call is TRBV21-1, the J call TRBJ1-3; TRBD1 reflects the table's D call only, with no check against the DNA. TRBV21-1 is annotated as a pseudogene. The CDR3 spans 17 residues. The CDR3 region is CAINSGQPFCSGNTIYF. CDR3 sequence (DNA): TGTGCCATCAATTCGGGACAGCCCTTCTGCTCTGGAAACACCATATATTTT.

The chain joins TRBV3-1 (or the pseudogene TRBV3-2) to TRBJ1-5; D is uncertain. CDR3 length: 14 residues. Germline loops: CDR1 LGHDT, CDR2 YNNKEL (reference sequence). Trimming took off 1 base at V and 9 bases at J, with 13 bases between the two ends. In DNA form, the CDR3 reads TGTGCCAGCAGCCAAGGTTTGGCGGAGGTGCCCCAGCATTTT. The encoded protein is CASSQGLAEVPQHF.

As DNA, the CDR3 is TGTGCCAGCAGGGCCGACGGGGAGCTGTTTTTT. This translates into CASRADGELFF. V usage is TRBV6-6 and J usage is TRBJ2-2; D gene ambiguous. Germline loops: CDR1 MNHNY, CDR2 SVGAGI (reference sequence). This CDR3 comprises 11 residues. Trimming took 6 bases from V and 7 from J, leaving 6 bases between them.

The CDR3 bases are TGTGCCAGCAGTAACCCTCGCGGGGGAGGGAATGAAAAACTGTTTTTT. Protein: CASSNPRGGGNEKLFF. The chain employs TRBV25-1 and TRBJ1-4, with a tentative D call TRBD1 (5 bases). The CDR3 consists of 16 residues. V was pared by 5 bases and J by 5 bases, with 18 bases between. Germline V lookup: CDR1 MGHDK, CDR2 SYGVNS. The full variable domain, in which reference TRBV25-1 and TRBJ1-4 provide the parts outside the CDR3, is EADIYQTPRYLVIGTGKKITLECSQTMGHDKMYWYQQDPGMELHLIHYSYGVNSTEKGDLSSESTVSRIRTEHFPLTLESARPSHTSQYLCASSNPRGGGNEKLFFGSGTQLSVL.

This clone occurred a few times. The CDR3 region is CASRGYTANYGYTF. The CDR3 DNA follows: TGTGCCAGCAGGGGCTATACAGCTAACTATGGCTACACCTTC. The J gene is TRBJ1-2, the V gene TRBV2; no firm D call. This CDR3 comprises 14 residues. Trimming stripped 6 bases from V and 0 bases from J, with 11 bases between. Germline loops: CDR1 SNHLY, CDR2 FYNNEI.

The chain combines TRBV3-1 (or the pseudogene TRBV3-2) with TRBJ2-7; TRBD1 aligns across 7 bases. This CDR3 region has 14 residues. Per the germline V gene, CDR1 is LGHDT and CDR2 is YNNKEL (reference sequence). V was clipped by 4 bases and J by 5 bases; unmatched bases: 8. CDR3 in DNA: TGTGCCAGCAGCCGCACTGGTAGGGGGCACGAGCAGTACTTC. Protein: CASSRTGRGHEQYF.

The V gene is TRBV30, the J gene TRBJ1-1; unclear D gene. The V end was cut by 0 bases, the J end by 6 bases, with 17 bases between. CDR3 length: 15 amino acids. Germline V gives CDR1 GTSNPN, CDR2 SVGIG (reference sequence). CDR3 nucleotide sequence: TGTGCCTGGAGTGTAAAGAGGCTAAGGACTTCTGAAGCTTTCTTT. This sequence encodes CAWSVKRLRTSEAFF.